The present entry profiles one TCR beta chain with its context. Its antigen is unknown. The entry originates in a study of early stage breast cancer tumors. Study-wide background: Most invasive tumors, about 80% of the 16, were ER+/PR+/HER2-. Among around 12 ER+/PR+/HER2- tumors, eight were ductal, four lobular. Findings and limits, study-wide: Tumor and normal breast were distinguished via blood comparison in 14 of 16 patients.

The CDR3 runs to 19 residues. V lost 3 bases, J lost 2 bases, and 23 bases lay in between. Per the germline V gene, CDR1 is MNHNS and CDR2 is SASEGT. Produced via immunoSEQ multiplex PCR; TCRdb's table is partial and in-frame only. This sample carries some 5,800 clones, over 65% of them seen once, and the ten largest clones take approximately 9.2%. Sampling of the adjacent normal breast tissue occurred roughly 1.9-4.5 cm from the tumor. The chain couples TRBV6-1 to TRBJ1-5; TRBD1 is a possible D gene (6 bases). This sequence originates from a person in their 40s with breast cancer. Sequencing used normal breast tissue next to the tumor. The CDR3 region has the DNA TGTGCCAGCAGTGAGTTCTCGGGGGGCCCGAGGATTGGCAATCAGCCCCAGCATTTT. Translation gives CASSEFSGGPRIGNQPQHF.